Below, 10 T cell receptor beta chains from the same sample are listed, as sequenced in a study of metastatic and nonmetastatic thyroid tumors. TCRdb ran MiXCR on the PCR reads. The profile covers under 30,000 clones, with roughly 15% appearing a single time and around 6.1% taken by the ten largest. No treatment of any kind had been given to any patient before thyroid surgery. The sample consisted of blood. These receptors came from a male donor with papillary thyroid cancer or a benign thyroid nodule (not recorded which). Some clones in this sample may be carry-over from other donors' samples.

This clone turned up a few times. This chain connects TRBV6-1 to TRBJ1-1, with D perhaps matching TRBD1 (5 bases). V lost 7 bases, J lost 0 bases, and 9 bases lay in between. CDR1 and CDR2 from the germline V gene are MNHNS and SASEGT. This CDR3 is built from 13 residues. The chain's CDR3 is CASKRGMNTEAFF. CDR3 DNA: TGTGCCAGCAAGCGGGGGATGAACACTGAAGCTTTCTTT.

This clone appeared many times. A much larger clonotype is one base distant, so this may be a read error. The chain joins TRBV7-2 to TRBJ1-2; 7 bases match TRBD1. Germline CDR1 SGHTA, CDR2 FQGNSA. The CDR3 runs to 14 residues. CDR3 sequence reads: CAGSSSQGLYGYTF. The CDR3 nucleotides read TGTGCCGGCAGCTCTTCACAGGGGCTATACGGCTACACCTTC.

This clone was detected many times. The rearrangement links TRBV5-4 to TRBJ2-2; weak D call: TRBD1 (6 bases). Germline V gives CDR1 SGHNT, CDR2 YYREEE (reference sequence). V was trimmed by 2 bases and J by 6 bases, leaving 14 bases between them. There are 15 residues in the CDR3. This CDR3 is CASSFDQSGAGELFF. For the CDR3, the DNA is TGTGCCAGCAGCTTTGACCAGTCAGGGGCCGGGGAGCTGTTTTTT.

Many counts were recorded for this clone. The chain links TRBV4-1 to TRBJ2-1; 8 bases map to TRBD2. After removal of 0 bases from V and 5 bases from J, the junction contained 3 bases not matched to a gene. The CDR3 runs to 15 residues. Germline lookup yields CDR1 MGHRA and CDR2 YSYEKL. CDR3 sequence (DNA): TGCGCCAGCAGCCAAGATGGGACTAGGAACAATGAGCAGTTCTTC. It yields the protein CASSQDGTRNNEQFF.

The V call is TRBV2, the J call TRBJ2-7; possibly TRBD2 for D (6 bases). The CDR3 is 13 amino acids. Trimming pared 4 bases from V and 3 bases from J, leaving 10 bases between. Germline CDR1 is SNHLY and CDR2 is FYNNEI. CDR3 nucleotide sequence: TGTGCCAGCAGTGGCGGGACCCTCTACGAGCAGTACTTC. Its protein is CASSGGTLYEQYF.

In this sample, this clone turned up many times. V is TRBV6-2 or TRBV6-3 and J is TRBJ2-5; the D gene is possibly TRBD1 (6 bases). The V gene lost 5 bases and the J gene lost 6 bases, with 16 bases spanning the gap. The CDR3 covers 14 residues. Germline V lookup: CDR1 MNHEY, CDR2 SVGEGT. The CDR3 is CASSRLDRGKTQYF. CDR3 coding DNA: TGTGCCAGCAGTCGATTGGACAGAGGAAAGACCCAGTACTTC.

This clone was recorded at least ten times. The chain recombines TRBV7-3 with TRBJ2-1; D ambiguous. V gave up 2 bases and J gave up 9 bases, with 14 bases separating them. The germline V gene has CDR1 SGHTA and CDR2 FQGTGA. The CDR3 has 14 residues. The CDR3 nucleotides are TGTGCCAGCAGCTTATCACAGTATGGCGGTGAGCAGTTCTTC. It yields the protein CASSLSQYGGEQFF. Looking up the rest from reference TRBV7-3 and TRBJ2-1 gives the full variable domain: GAGVSQTPSNKVTEKGKYVELRCDPISGHTALYWYRQSLGQGPEFLIYFQGTGAADDSGLPNDRFFAVRPEGSVSTLKIQRTERGDSAVYLCASSLSQYGGEQFFGPGTRLTVL.

This clone was detected many times. The rearrangement links TRBV7-8 to TRBJ2-7; possibly TRBD2 for D (5 bases). The V gene's germline CDR1 is SGHVS and CDR2 FQNEAQ. With 2 bases removed from V and 2 bases from J, the gap between germline ends came to 13 bases. CDR3 length: 15 residues. The CDR3 protein is CASSLRTVGAYEQYF. In nucleotides, the CDR3 is TGTGCCAGCAGCTTAAGGACCGTCGGGGCCTACGAGCAGTACTTC.

This clone turned up a few times. The gene calls are TRBV6-1 and TRBJ2-1; D gene uncertain. The CDR3 runs 12 residues. Per the germline V gene, CDR1 is MNHNS and CDR2 is SASEGT. The V end was cut by 2 bases, the J end by 8 bases, with 7 bases between. The CDR3 loop reads CASSEQIHEQFF. The CDR3 DNA follows: TGTGCCAGCAGTGAACAGATCCATGAGCAGTTCTTC.

This clone was counted ten times or more. The chain is built from TRBV18 and TRBJ1-1, with 7 bases lining up with TRBD1. The length of the CDR3 is 14 residues. Germline CDR1 reads KGHSH; CDR2 reads LQKENI. V was pared by 6 bases and J by 1 base, with 5 bases of the junction left unmatched. The CDR3 DNA follows: TGTGCCAGCTCGCAAGGACAGGCGAACACTGAAGCTTTCTTT. Translation gives CASSQGQANTEAFF.